Each of the 28 T cell receptor beta chains below was sequenced from the same sample in a study of Tregs in tolerant kidney transplant recipients. Using immunoSEQ multiplex PCR, the repertoire was profiled, and TCRdb retains in-frame clones only, with some absent. The table for this sample gives 31,000 or so clones. The source material was CD8+ T cells from blood, sampled before the transplant. The receptor set was obtained from a human donor who received a combined kidney and bone marrow transplant.

On this clone itself: The read finishes 3 residues shy of the CDR3 end, and the germline J gene is used to complete it. The chain carries TRBV19 and TRBJ1-1, with a weak D call TRBD1 (6 bases). Germline V gene lookup returns CDR1 LNHDA and CDR2 SQIVND (reference sequence). The CDR3 is made up of 16 amino acids. Trimming shortened V by 4 bases and J by 7 bases, and 22 bases separated the two germline ends. CDR3 region: CASSKGQGPSRHEAFF. The CDR3 DNA, read in part, is TGTGCCAGTAGTAAAGGTCAGGGGCCGTCCCGCCATGAA. The full variable domain, rest sourced from reference TRBV19 and TRBJ1-1, is DGGITQSPKYLFRKEGQNVTLSCEQNLNHDAMYWYRQDPGQGLRLIYYSQIVNDFQKGDIAEGYSVSREKKESFPLTVTSAQKNPTAFYLCASSKGQGPSRHEAFFGQGTRLTVV.

With regard to this clone: Coverage ceases 3 residues before the CDR3 finishes, and the germline J gene fills in the end. The J gene is TRBJ2-4, the V gene TRBV23-1; maybe TRBD2 (6 bases). TRBV23-1 is labeled an ORF, and its function is uncertain. CDR3 size: 17 residues. V gave up 8 bases and J gave up 0 bases, with 20 bases separating them. Here the CDR3 reads CASHPSPGVLAKNIQYF. CDR3 DNA, as far as it was read: TGCGCCAGCCACCCGAGCCCGGGGGTCCTAGCCAAAAACATT.

About this clone: The DNA ends 3 residues before the CDR3 does, and the rest of the CDR3 is filled in from the germline J gene. The chain recombines TRBV7-3 with TRBJ2-3; 16 nucleotides match TRBD2. The CDR3 contains 15 residues. Germline CDR1 SGHTA, CDR2 FQGTGA. The V and J ends lost 5 bases and 6 bases, in that order; junction bases with no gene match: 2. Here the CDR3 reads CASSPGLAGGDTQYF. Incomplete CDR3 DNA: TGTGCCAGCAGCCCGGGACTAGCGGGAGGGGATACG.

A remark on this clone: The read ends 3 residues before the CDR3 terminus; that terminus is restored from the germline J gene. V and J are TRBV20-1 and TRBJ2-1; 9 bases match TRBD1. The germline CDR1 and CDR2 sequences are DFQATT and SNEGSKA (reference sequence). CDR3 length: 18 residues. Unmatched junction bases numbered 12, after V lost 1 base and J lost 2 bases. CDR3 sequence: CSARGDTGGQLTYNEQFF. The CDR3 DNA, read in part, is TGCAGTGCTAGAGGTGATACAGGGGGCCAACTTACCTACAATGAG.

Regarding this clone: The read terminates 3 residues ahead of where the CDR3 ends, so the germline J gene completes it. This rearrangement joins TRBV7-2 to TRBJ1-5; D may be TRBD1 (5 bases). V dropped 6 bases and J dropped 0 bases, with 9 bases sitting between them. This CDR3 is built from 14 residues. In germline, CDR1 is SGHTA, CDR2 FQGNSA. The sequenced CDR3 bases are TGTGCCAGCAGGTCGACAGCTAGCAATCAGCCC. This sequence encodes CASRSTASNQP. The entire CDR3 protein is CASRSTASNQPQHF.

A note on this clone: The read halts 3 residues ahead of the CDR3 end, with the missing end drawn from the germline J gene. The chain couples TRBV13 to TRBJ2-7; 13 nucleotides agree with TRBD2. Germline V CDR1 and CDR2: PRHDT, FYEKMQ (reference sequence). There are 20 residues in the CDR3. Trimming took 5 bases from V and 0 from J; bases not matched to a gene: 16. The CDR3 protein is CASSIHLTGTSGMSSYEQYF. CDR3 bases read: TGTGCCAGCAGCATCCATTTGACCGGGACTAGCGGGATGAGCTCCTACGAG.

As to this clone: The CDR3 end falls 3 residues outside the read, so it is completed with the germline J gene. The chain couples TRBV6-1 to TRBJ2-7; 7 bases align to TRBD1. The length of the CDR3 is 13 residues. The J segment lost 2 bases and the V segment lost 4 bases, leaving 2 bases of the junction unmatched. In germline, CDR1 is MNHNS, CDR2 SASEGT. The CDR3: CASSGGQPYEQYF. CDR3 DNA (partial): TGTGCCAGCAGTGGGGGACAGCCCTACGAG.

About this clone: With the read ending 3 residues before the CDR3 end, the germline J gene is used to fill in that end. The chain carries TRBV28 and TRBJ2-1; 12 bases align to TRBD2. This CDR3 is 20 amino acids long. The V and J ends lost 3 bases and 0 bases, in that order; junction bases with no gene match: 12. Germline V lookup: CDR1 MDHEN, CDR2 SYDVKM. The DNA read from the CDR3 is TGTGCCAGCAGTTTCCCAGGGACTAGCGGGCCGCAAAGCTCCTACAATGAG. This codes for CASSFPGTSGPQSSYNE. The whole CDR3 sequence is CASSFPGTSGPQSSYNEQFF. Based on the CDR3 plus reference TRBV28 and TRBJ2-1, the full variable domain is DVKVTQSSRYLVKRTGEKVFLECVQDMDHENMFWYRQDPGLGLRLIYFSYDVKMKEKGDIPEGYSVSREKKERFSLILESASTNQTSMYLCASSFPGTSGPQSSYNEQFFGPGTRLTVL.

Details on this clone: This same CDR3 is encoded by further DNA sequences in the sample. Partial CDR3 DNA: TGTGCCAGTAGTATTGGACAGTCCTACGAG. Protein product: CASSIGQSYE. The full CDR3 protein reads CASSIGQSYEQYF. The chain has TRBV19 and TRBJ2-7; maybe TRBD1 (6 bases). The read falls 3 residues short of the CDR3 end, and the missing part is taken from the germline J gene. Germline CDR1 reads LNHDA; CDR2 reads SQIVND (reference sequence). Trimming removed 3 bases from V and 1 base from J, with 7 bases in between. This CDR3 is 13 amino acids long. Looking up the rest from reference TRBV19 and TRBJ2-7 gives the full variable domain: DGGITQSPKYLFRKEGQNVTLSCEQNLNHDAMYWYRQDPGQGLRLIYYSQIVNDFQKGDIAEGYSVSREKKESFPLTVTSAQKNPTAFYLCASSIGQSYEQYFGPGTRLTVT.

On this clone itself: The CDR3 end lies 3 residues beyond the end of the read and is filled in from the germline J gene. This chain connects TRBV19 to TRBJ1-4; D is undetermined. CDR1 is LNHDA, CDR2 SQIVND, per germline (reference sequence). This CDR3 is built from 14 residues. Trimming took off 5 bases at V and 3 bases at J, with 10 bases between the two ends. CDR3 DNA, as far as it was read: TGTGCCAGTAGTCTCGCGGTGGCTAATGAAAAA. Amino acid sequence: CASSLAVANEK. The full CDR3 is CASSLAVANEKLFF.

Points on this clone: The sequence runs out 3 residues before the end of the CDR3; the remainder is reconstructed from the germline J gene. The chain recombines TRBV20-1 with TRBJ2-7, with 12 bases that match TRBD1. Germline V gene data show CDR1 as DFQATT and CDR2 as SNEGSKA (reference sequence). CDR3 length: 17 residues. The ends lost 0 bases at V and 3 bases at J; junction bases unmatched: 9. CDR3 in amino acids: CSARDRDRGLFFYEQYF. CDR3 DNA (partial): TGCAGTGCTAGAGACAGGGACAGGGGGCTTTTTTTCTACGAG.

In regard to this clone: Coverage ceases 3 residues before the CDR3 finishes, and the germline J gene fills in the end. V usage is TRBV7-7 and J usage is TRBJ2-1; 11 bases match TRBD2. The germline gives CDR1 SSHAT, CDR2 FNYEAQ (reference sequence). The J segment lost 8 bases and the V segment lost 5 bases, leaving 8 bases of the junction unmatched. The CDR3 is made up of 15 amino acids. The CDR3 DNA, read in part, is TGTGCCAGCAGCGCCGATCCGGGACTAGCGGATGAG. Encoded protein: CASSADPGLADE. The CDR3 reads in full as CASSADPGLADEQFF.

Details on this clone: The observed sequence ends 3 residues before the CDR3 terminus, with the missing tail filled in from the germline J gene. The V call is TRBV5-1, the J call TRBJ2-7; D unclear. The CDR3 is made up of 12 amino acids. Germline V gene sequence: CDR1 SGHRS, CDR2 YFSETQ. With 6 bases removed from V and 3 bases from J, the gap between germline ends came to 10 bases. CDR3 protein: CASNSADYEQYF. The DNA read from the CDR3 is TGCGCCAGCAATTCGGCGGACTACGAG.

About this clone: The same CDR3 arises from other DNA sequences in this sample as well. CDR3 in amino acids: CASRTGYTEAFF. The DNA read from the CDR3 is TGTGCAAGCCGGACAGGGTACACTGAA. This chain connects TRBV19 to TRBJ1-1; 8 bases map to TRBD1. The read falls 3 residues short of the CDR3 end, and the missing part is taken from the germline J gene. Germline CDR1 is LNHDA and CDR2 is SQIVND (reference sequence). This CDR3 has 12 residues.

Concerning this clone: The read ends 3 residues early relative to the CDR3; the germline J gene fills the gap. The chain employs TRBV19 and TRBJ2-6; D uncertain. The CDR3 length is 13 residues. Germline V lookup: CDR1 LNHDA, CDR2 SQIVND (reference sequence). Trimming removed 9 bases at V and 0 bases at J, with 6 bases between. Incomplete CDR3 DNA: TGTGCCAGCAGAGACTCTGGGGCCAACGTC. It is translated as CASRDSGANV. The complete CDR3 sequence is CASRDSGANVLTF.

In regard to this clone: The read finishes 3 residues shy of the CDR3 end, and the germline J gene is used to complete it. This chain joins TRBV6-2 or TRBV6-3 and TRBJ2-7; tentative D call: TRBD1 (5 bases). With 6 bases removed from V and 0 bases from J, the gap between germline ends came to 6 bases. CDR1 is MNHEY and CDR2 is SVGEGT in the germline V gene. The CDR3 totals 12 residues. The CDR3: CASRQASYEQYF. CDR3 DNA, as far as it was read: TGTGCCAGCAGACAGGCCTCCTACGAG.

Comments on this clone: The read ends 3 residues before the CDR3 terminus; that terminus is restored from the germline J gene. The gene calls are TRBV7-9 and TRBJ2-5, with 7 bases that match TRBD2. J lost 4 bases, V lost 5 bases, and 4 bases had no gene match. Germline V lookup: CDR1 SEHNR, CDR2 FQNEAQ (reference sequence). This CDR3 contains 13 residues. The CDR3 DNA, read in part, is TGTGCCAGCAGCCCCGCGGGAGTAGAGACC. Translating gives CASSPAGVET. The full CDR3 reads CASSPAGVETQYF.

Notes on this clone: The read falls 3 residues short of the CDR3 end, and the missing part is taken from the germline J gene. This chain connects TRBV6-2 or TRBV6-3 to TRBJ2-3; weak D call: TRBD1 (5 bases). V was pared by 2 bases and J by 6 bases, with 6 bases between. This CDR3 has 12 amino acids. Germline lookup yields CDR1 MNHEY and CDR2 SVGEGT. The covered CDR3 bases are TGTGCCAGCAGTTACAGGGGCGATACG. Amino acid sequence: CASSYRGDT. The complete CDR3 reads CASSYRGDTQYF.

The CDR3 region is CSVVVQGYEQYF. CDR3 DNA, as far as it was read: TGCAGCGTTGTTGTCCAGGGCTACGAG. The V call is TRBV29-1, the J call TRBJ2-7; the D gene is possibly TRBD1 (5 bases). From the germline J gene comes the end of the CDR3, since the read stops 3 residues before it. The CDR3 is 12 residues long. V lost 4 bases, J lost 3 bases, and 10 bases lay in between. Germline V CDR1 and CDR2: SQVTM, ANQGSEA.

On this clone itself: The read gets to within 3 residues of the CDR3 end, and the germline J gene fills in the rest. The chain joins TRBV7-2 to TRBJ1-1; tentative D call: TRBD1 (6 bases). Germline V gene sequence: CDR1 SGHTA, CDR2 FQGNSA. Trimming stripped 5 bases from V and 1 base from J, with 14 bases between. The CDR3 is 15 residues long. Here the CDR3 reads CASSPWGTSNTEAFF. CDR3 bases read: TGTGCCAGCAGCCCATGGGGGACATCGAACACTGAA.

As concerns this clone: The read ends 3 residues before the CDR3 terminus; that terminus is restored from the germline J gene. V is TRBV20-1 and J is TRBJ2-7; a possible D gene is TRBD1 (5 bases). Trimming removed 0 bases at V and 5 bases at J, with 14 bases between. The CDR3 is 14 amino acids. The germline V gene encodes CDR1 DFQATT and CDR2 SNEGSKA (reference sequence). The CDR3 protein is CSARDWQGKNEQYF. The DNA read from the CDR3 is TGCAGTGCTAGAGATTGGCAGGGTAAAAACGAG.

For this clone: The missing CDR3 end, 3 residues past where the read stops, is filled in from the germline J gene. V gene TRBV19 combines with J gene TRBJ2-1; 10 bases align to TRBD2. The CDR3 covers 15 residues. The germline V gene encodes CDR1 LNHDA and CDR2 SQIVND (reference sequence). V lost 6 bases to trimming and J lost 3 bases; unmatched junction nucleotides: 5. CDR3 sequence reads: CASRELAGFYNEQFF. CDR3 DNA, as far as it was read: TGTGCCAGTAGAGAACTAGCGGGATTCTACAATGAG.

As for this clone: The read gets to within 3 residues of the CDR3 end, and the germline J gene fills in the rest. The chain uses TRBV4-1 and TRBJ2-7; D ambiguous. Between the trimmed V and J ends, which lost 1 base and 5 bases, there was a span of 9 bases. The CDR3 loop spans 13 amino acids. Germline-derived CDR1 and CDR2 are MGHRA and YSYEKL. The CDR3 sequence: CASSQGVPDEQYF. CDR3 DNA, as far as it was read: TGCGCCAGCAGCCAAGGCGTCCCTGACGAG.

Concerning this clone: The read terminates 3 residues ahead of where the CDR3 ends, so the germline J gene completes it. This chain uses TRBV19 with TRBJ2-4; TRBD1 aligns across 8 bases. Germline CDR1 LNHDA, CDR2 SQIVND (reference sequence). Germline trimming cut 3 bases from V and 5 bases from J; bases unmatched to any gene: 6. This CDR3 has 15 residues. This CDR3 reads CASSIFRGLQNIQYF. The sequenced part of the CDR3 DNA is TGTGCCAGTAGTATTTTCAGGGGGCTCCAAAACATT.

A word on this clone: The sequenced fragment ends 3 residues before the CDR3 boundary, so the rest is inferred from the germline J gene. The chain links TRBV7-9 to TRBJ1-2, with TRBD1 as a possible D gene (6 bases). CDR3 length: 14 residues. Germline V lookup: CDR1 SEHNR, CDR2 FQNEAQ (reference sequence). The CDR3 region is CASLLQDSLGGYTF. The part of the CDR3 DNA that was read is TGTGCCAGCCTACTCCAGGACAGCCTCGGGGGC.

Concerning this clone: The read finishes 3 residues shy of the CDR3 end, and the germline J gene is used to complete it. The genes are TRBV13 and TRBJ2-2, with 9 bases fitting TRBD2. The CDR3 contains 18 residues. CDR1 is PRHDT and CDR2 is FYEKMQ in the germline V gene (reference sequence). V was clipped by 2 bases and J by 3 bases; unmatched bases: 10. The CDR3 bases that were read are TGTGCCAGCAGCTTATCGGCCCTAGCGGGAATGTACACCGGGGAG. This gives the protein CASSLSALAGMYTGE. The whole CDR3 sequence reads CASSLSALAGMYTGELFF.

Note on this clone: With the read ending 3 residues before the CDR3 end, the germline J gene is used to fill in that end. The V gene is TRBV7-9, the J gene TRBJ2-5, with 7 bases lining up with TRBD1. After removal of 5 bases from V and 4 bases from J, the junction contained 4 bases not matched to a gene. The CDR3 is 13 residues long. Germline V gene sequence: CDR1 SEHNR, CDR2 FQNEAQ (reference sequence). The CDR3 protein is CASSPGTVETQYF. CDR3 bases read: TGTGCCAGCAGCCCCGGGACAGTAGAGACC.

To note about this clone: Read coverage stops 3 residues before the CDR3 terminus; the germline J gene supplies the remainder. V usage is TRBV10-3 and J usage is TRBJ2-1; TRBD2 aligns across 7 bases. V shed 8 bases and J 7 bases; nucleotides not matched to a gene: 8. Germline V gene sequence: CDR1 ENHRY, CDR2 SYGVKD. The CDR3 is made up of 13 amino acids. The sequenced part of the CDR3 DNA is TGTGCCATCCGCCCGGCGGGAGAGAATGAG. This codes for CAIRPAGENE. The complete CDR3 protein is CAIRPAGENEQFF.